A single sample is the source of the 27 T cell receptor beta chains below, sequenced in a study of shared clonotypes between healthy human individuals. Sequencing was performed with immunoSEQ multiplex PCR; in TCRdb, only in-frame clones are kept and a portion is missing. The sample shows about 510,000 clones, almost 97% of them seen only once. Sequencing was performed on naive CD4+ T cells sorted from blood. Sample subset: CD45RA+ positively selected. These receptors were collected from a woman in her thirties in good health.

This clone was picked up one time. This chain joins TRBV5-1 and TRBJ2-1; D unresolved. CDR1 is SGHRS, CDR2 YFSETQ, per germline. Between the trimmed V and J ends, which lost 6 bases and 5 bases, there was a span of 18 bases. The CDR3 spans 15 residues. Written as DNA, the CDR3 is TGCGCCAGCAAACGGACGAGGAAAAGTGACAATGAGCAGTTCTTC. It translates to CASKRTRKSDNEQFF. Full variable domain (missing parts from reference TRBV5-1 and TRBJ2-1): KAGVTQTPRYLIKTRGQQVTLSCSPISGHRSVSWYQQTPGQGLQFLFEYFSETQRNKGNFPGRFSGRQFSNSRSEMNVSTLELGDSALYLCASKRTRKSDNEQFFGPGTRLTVL.

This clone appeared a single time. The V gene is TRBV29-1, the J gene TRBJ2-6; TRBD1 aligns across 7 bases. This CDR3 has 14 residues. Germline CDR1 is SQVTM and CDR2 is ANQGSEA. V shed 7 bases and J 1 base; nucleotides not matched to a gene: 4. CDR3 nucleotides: TGCAGCGCCGCGGACAGGTCTGGGGCCAACGTCCTGACTTTC. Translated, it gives CSAADRSGANVLTF. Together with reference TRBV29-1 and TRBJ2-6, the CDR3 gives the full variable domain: SAVISQKPSRDICQRGTSLTIQCQVDSQVTMMFWYRQQPGQSLTLIATANQGSEATYESGFVIDKFPISRPNLTFSTLTVSNMSPEDSSIYLCSAADRSGANVLTFGAGSRLTVL.

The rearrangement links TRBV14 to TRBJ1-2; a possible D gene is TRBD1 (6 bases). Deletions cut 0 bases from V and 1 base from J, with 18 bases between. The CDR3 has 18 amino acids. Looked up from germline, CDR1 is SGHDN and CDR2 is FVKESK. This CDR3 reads CASSQDRGPPALNYGYTF. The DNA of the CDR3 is TGTGCCAGCAGCCAAGATCGGGGGCCTCCAGCCCTTAACTATGGCTACACCTTC.

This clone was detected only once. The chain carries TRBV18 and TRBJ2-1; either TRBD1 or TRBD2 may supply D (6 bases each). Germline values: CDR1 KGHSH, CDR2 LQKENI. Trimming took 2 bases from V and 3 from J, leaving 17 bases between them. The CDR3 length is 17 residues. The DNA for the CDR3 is TGTGCCAGCTCACCATCAGCTCGGGGGCAACTCTACAATGAGCAGTTCTTC. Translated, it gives CASSPSARGQLYNEQFF.

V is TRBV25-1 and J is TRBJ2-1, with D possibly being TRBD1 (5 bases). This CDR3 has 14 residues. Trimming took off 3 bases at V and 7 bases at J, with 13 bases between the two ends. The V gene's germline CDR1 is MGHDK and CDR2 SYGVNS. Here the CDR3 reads CASSDRTWPNEQFF. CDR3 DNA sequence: TGTGCCAGCAGTGATCGGACATGGCCTAATGAGCAGTTCTTC. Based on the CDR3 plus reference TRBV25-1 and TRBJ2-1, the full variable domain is EADIYQTPRYLVIGTGKKITLECSQTMGHDKMYWYQQDPGMELHLIHYSYGVNSTEKGDLSSESTVSRIRTEHFPLTLESARPSHTSQYLCASSDRTWPNEQFFGPGTRLTVL.

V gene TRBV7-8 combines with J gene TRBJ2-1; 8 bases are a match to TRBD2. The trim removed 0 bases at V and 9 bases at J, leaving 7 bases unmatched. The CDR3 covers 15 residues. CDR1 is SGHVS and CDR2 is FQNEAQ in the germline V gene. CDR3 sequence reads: CASSLAWTSLGEQFF. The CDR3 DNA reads TGTGCCAGCAGCTTAGCCTGGACTAGCCTCGGTGAGCAGTTCTTC.

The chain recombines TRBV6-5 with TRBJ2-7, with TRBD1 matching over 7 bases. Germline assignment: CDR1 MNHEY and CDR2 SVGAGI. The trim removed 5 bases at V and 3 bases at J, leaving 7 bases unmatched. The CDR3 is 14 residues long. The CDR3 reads CASSQDRYYYEQYF. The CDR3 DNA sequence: TGTGCCAGCAGTCAGGACAGGTACTACTACGAGCAGTACTTC.

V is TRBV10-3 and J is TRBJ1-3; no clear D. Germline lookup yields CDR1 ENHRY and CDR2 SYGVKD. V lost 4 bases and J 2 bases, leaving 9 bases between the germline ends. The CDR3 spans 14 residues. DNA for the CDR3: TGTGCCATCAGTGCTGTGACGCCTGGAAACACCATATATTTT. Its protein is CAISAVTPGNTIYF.

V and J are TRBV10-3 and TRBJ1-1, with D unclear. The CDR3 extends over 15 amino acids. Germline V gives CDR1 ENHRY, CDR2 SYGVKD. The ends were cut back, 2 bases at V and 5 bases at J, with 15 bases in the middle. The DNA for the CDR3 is TGTGCCATCAGTGAGGGAAATGGAATTCGAACTGAAGCTTTCTTT. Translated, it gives CAISEGNGIRTEAFF.

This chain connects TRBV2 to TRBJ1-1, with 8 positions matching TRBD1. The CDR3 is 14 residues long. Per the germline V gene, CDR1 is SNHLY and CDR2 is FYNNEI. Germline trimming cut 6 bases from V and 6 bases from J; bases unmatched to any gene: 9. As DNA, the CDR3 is TGTGCCAGCAGGCAAAGACAGGGGAAAGCTGAAGCTTTCTTT. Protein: CASRQRQGKAEAFF.

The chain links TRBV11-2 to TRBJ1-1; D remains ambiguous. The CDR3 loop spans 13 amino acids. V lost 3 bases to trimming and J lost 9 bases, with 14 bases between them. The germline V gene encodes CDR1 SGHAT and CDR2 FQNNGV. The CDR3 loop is CASSFRGDSKAFF. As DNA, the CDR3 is TGTGCCAGCAGCTTTCGTGGTGACTCGAAAGCTTTCTTT.

CDR3 DNA: TGCGCCAGCAGCACCAAAACTAGCGGACCTTTCGAGCAGTACTTC. It translates to CASSTKTSGPFEQYF. The rearrangement links TRBV5-1 to TRBJ2-7, with 8 positions matching TRBD2. The length of the CDR3 is 15 residues. J lost 6 bases, V lost 4 bases, and 12 bases had no gene match. Germline-derived CDR1 and CDR2 are SGHRS and YFSETQ. Supplemented by reference TRBV5-1 and TRBJ2-7, the full variable domain reads KAGVTQTPRYLIKTRGQQVTLSCSPISGHRSVSWYQQTPGQGLQFLFEYFSETQRNKGNFPGRFSGRQFSNSRSEMNVSTLELGDSALYLCASSTKTSGPFEQYFGPGTRLTVT.

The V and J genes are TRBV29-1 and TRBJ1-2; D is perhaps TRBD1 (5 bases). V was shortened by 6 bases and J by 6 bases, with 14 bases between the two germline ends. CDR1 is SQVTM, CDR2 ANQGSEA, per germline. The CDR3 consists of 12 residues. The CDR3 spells CSVRSGGHGYTF. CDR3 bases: TGCAGCGTCCGGTCGGGGGGACATGGCTACACCTTC.

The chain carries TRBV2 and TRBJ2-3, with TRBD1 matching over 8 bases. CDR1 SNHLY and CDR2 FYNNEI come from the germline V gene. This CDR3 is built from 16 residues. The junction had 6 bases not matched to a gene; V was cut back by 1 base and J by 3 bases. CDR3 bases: TGTGCCAGCAGTGAAGTTTCAGGGGGCGCGACAGATACGCAGTATTTT. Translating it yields CASSEVSGGATDTQYF.

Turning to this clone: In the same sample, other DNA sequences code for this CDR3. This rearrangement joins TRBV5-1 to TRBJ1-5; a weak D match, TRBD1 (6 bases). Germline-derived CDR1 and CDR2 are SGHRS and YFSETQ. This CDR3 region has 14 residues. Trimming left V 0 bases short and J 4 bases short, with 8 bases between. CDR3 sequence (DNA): TGCGCCAGCAGCTTGGTAGGGGGGAATCAGCCCCAGCATTTT. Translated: CASSLVGGNQPQHF. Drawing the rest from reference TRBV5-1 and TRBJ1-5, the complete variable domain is KAGVTQTPRYLIKTRGQQVTLSCSPISGHRSVSWYQQTPGQGLQFLFEYFSETQRNKGNFPGRFSGRQFSNSRSEMNVSTLELGDSALYLCASSLVGGNQPQHFGDGTRLSIL.

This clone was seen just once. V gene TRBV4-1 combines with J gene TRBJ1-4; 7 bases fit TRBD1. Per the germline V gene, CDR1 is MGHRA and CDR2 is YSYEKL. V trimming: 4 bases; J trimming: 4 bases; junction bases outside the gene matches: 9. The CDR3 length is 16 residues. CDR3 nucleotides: TGCGCCAGCAGCCCTAGGGGCAGGGGGAATAATGAAAAACTGTTTTTT. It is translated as CASSPRGRGNNEKLFF.

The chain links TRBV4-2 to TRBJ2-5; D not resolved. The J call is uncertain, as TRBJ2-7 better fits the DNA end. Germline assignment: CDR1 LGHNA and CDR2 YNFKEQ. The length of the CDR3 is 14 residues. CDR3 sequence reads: CASSQVSTQDEQYF. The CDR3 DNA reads TGTGCCAGCAGCCAAGTAAGTACGCAGGACGAGCAGTACTTC.

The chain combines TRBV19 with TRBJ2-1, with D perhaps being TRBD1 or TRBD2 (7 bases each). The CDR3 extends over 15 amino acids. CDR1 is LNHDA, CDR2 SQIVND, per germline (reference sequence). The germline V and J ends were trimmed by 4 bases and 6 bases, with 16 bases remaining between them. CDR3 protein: CASSRGGTVINEQFF. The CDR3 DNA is TGTGCCAGTAGTAGGGGAGGGACAGTCATCAATGAGCAGTTCTTC.

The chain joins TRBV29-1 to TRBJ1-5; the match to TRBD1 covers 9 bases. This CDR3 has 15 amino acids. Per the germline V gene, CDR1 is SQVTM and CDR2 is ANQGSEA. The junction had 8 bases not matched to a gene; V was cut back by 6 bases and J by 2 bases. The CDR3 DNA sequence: TGCAGCGTCAGAACAGGGGGCGATGGCAATCAGCCCCAGCATTTT. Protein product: CSVRTGGDGNQPQHF. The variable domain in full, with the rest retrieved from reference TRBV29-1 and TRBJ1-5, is SAVISQKPSRDICQRGTSLTIQCQVDSQVTMMFWYRQQPGQSLTLIATANQGSEATYESGFVIDKFPISRPNLTFSTLTVSNMSPEDSSIYLCSVRTGGDGNQPQHFGDGTRLSIL.

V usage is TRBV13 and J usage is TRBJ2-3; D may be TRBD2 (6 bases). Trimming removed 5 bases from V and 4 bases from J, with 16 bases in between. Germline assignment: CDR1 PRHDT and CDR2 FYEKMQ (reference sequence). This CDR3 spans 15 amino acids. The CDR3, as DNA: TGTGCCAGCAGCCCTTACGGGAGTCCCGCAGATACGCAGTATTTT. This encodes CASSPYGSPADTQYF.

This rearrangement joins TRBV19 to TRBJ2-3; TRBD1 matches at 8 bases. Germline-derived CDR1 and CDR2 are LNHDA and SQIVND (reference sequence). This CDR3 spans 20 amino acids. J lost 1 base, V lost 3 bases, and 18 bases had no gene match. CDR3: CASSMGAGTGGRGGTDTQYF. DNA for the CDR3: TGTGCCAGTAGTATGGGGGCCGGGACAGGAGGCCGAGGGGGCACAGATACGCAGTATTTT.

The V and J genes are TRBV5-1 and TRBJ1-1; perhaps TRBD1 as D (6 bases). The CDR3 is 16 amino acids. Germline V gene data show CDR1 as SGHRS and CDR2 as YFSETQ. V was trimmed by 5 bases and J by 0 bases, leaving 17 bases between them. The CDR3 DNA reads TGCGCCAGCAGGGGGGGCCAGGTCCAAATGAACACTGAAGCTTTCTTT. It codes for CASRGGQVQMNTEAFF. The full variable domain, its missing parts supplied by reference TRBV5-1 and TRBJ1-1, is KAGVTQTPRYLIKTRGQQVTLSCSPISGHRSVSWYQQTPGQGLQFLFEYFSETQRNKGNFPGRFSGRQFSNSRSEMNVSTLELGDSALYLCASRGGQVQMNTEAFFGQGTRLTVV.

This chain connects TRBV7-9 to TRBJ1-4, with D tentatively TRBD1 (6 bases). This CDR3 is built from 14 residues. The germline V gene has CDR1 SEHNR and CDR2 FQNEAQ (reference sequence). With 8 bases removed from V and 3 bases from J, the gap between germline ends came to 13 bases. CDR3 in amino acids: CASHEGQPNEKLFF. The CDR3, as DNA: TGTGCCAGCCACGAGGGACAACCTAATGAAAAACTGTTTTTT.

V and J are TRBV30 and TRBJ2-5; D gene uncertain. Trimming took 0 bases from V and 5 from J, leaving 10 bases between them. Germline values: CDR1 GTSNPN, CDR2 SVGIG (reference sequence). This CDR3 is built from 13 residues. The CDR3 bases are TGTGCCTGGAGTGTACAAAGCTTGGAGACCCAGTACTTC. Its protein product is CAWSVQSLETQYF.

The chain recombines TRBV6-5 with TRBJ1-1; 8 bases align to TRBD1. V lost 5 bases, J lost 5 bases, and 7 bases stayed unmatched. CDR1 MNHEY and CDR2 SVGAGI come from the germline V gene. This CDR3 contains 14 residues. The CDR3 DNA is TGTGCCAGCAGTCCCCCAGGGGGCGGGACTGAAGCTTTCTTT. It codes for CASSPPGGGTEAFF.

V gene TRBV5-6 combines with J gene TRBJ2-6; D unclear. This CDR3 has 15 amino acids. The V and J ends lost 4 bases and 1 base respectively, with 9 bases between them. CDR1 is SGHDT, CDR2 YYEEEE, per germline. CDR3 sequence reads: CASSPEPSGANVLTF. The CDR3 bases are TGTGCCAGCAGCCCTGAGCCTTCTGGGGCCAACGTCCTGACTTTC.

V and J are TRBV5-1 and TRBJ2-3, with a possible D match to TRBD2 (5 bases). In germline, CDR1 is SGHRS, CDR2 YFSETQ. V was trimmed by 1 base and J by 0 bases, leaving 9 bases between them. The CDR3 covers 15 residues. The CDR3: CASSLPRDSTDTQYF. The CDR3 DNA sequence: TGCGCCAGCAGCTTGCCCCGGGATAGCACAGATACGCAGTATTTT.